This record covers a single T cell receptor beta chain. The specificity of this receptor is unknown. No base-level quality is on record; no much larger clone is a single base apart. This sample is part of a study of CD8+ T cells in alopecia areata (dated by TCRdb to 2017 to 2018). Describing the broader study: Treated patients were enrolled in an open-label pilot trial of oral tofacitinib at 5 to 10 mg twice daily for moderate-to-severe alopecia areata. Scalp clonality was compared among normal scalp (n=4), patchy alopecia areata scalp (n=8), and alopecia totalis/universalis scalp (n=8). Tofacitinib was given for 6 to 18 months, followed by 6 months of follow-up off drug to assess delayed response and recurrence. Biopsies were taken from tofacitinib-treated patients at baseline and at 4 and 24 weeks of treatment, and a later scalp biopsy was taken in several of the tofacitinib-treated patients. In treated patients, disease severity was measured using the SALT score, which gives the percentage of scalp surface area affected. The RNA source kit depended on sample type: the PAXgene miRNA kit for fixed scalp, the miRNeasy kit for PBMCs, and the RNeasy kit for mouse skin. TCRbeta CDR3 regions were amplified by immunoSEQ multiplex PCR with 35 Vbeta forward and 13 Jbeta reverse primers. The study used high-throughput TCRbeta sequencing to examine T cell clonal expansion in alopecia areata, in both the C3H/HeJ mouse model and human patients. In humans, TCRbeta sequencing was performed on scalp tissue and on sorted CD4+ and CD8+ peripheral blood T cells from healthy controls and from patients with patchy or totalis/universalis alopecia areata. The paper as a whole reports these results and caveats: Scalp clonality and the number of expanded CD8+ clones among the top 100 scalp clones were significantly decreased by tofacitinib. Compared with mice, TCR sequences shared between patients were less clear, possibly partly because of HLA diversity across the patient population. Resident alphabeta T cells in normal human skin are also sequenced, complicating scalp TCR repertoire analysis, unlike mouse skin dominated by gammadelta T cells. Compared with normal scalp, lesional scalp, particularly in alopecia totalis/universalis, had higher clonality and more expanded CD8+ clones, which suggests antigenic drive. Many expanded lesional clones persisted in scalp and blood during tofacitinib treatment, which may partly explain relapse after stopping treatment. The treated cohort was small, with a single nonresponder, so links between baseline CD8+ expansion and response need larger studies.

Library preparation used the immunoSEQ multiplex PCR assay. To provide template for TCR sequencing, every sample had RNA extracted and reverse transcribed into cDNA. First-strand cDNA was synthesized using SuperScript III with a 2:1 mix of oligo-dT and random hexamers. A synthetic immune receptor repertoire was used to measure amplification bias, and any remaining bias was corrected computationally. From the authors' description of their analysis: Raw reads were preprocessed to remove errors, and CDR3 was defined by IMGT conventions from the conserved cysteine to phenylalanine. To get clonality, Shannon entropy was normalized by log2 of the number of productive unique TCRs and the result was subtracted from 1. Whether scalp clones were CD4 or CD8 was inferred by matching scalp TCRbeta sequences against CD4 and CD8 repertoires sorted from blood. The table comes from immuneACCESS by way of TCRdb, which keeps in-frame sequences with V and J called. Part of the clones is missing from these tables; in studies checked, under half for an unresolved V gene and the rest for unknown reasons. V, J and clone size were drawn from that table, and D and trimming were deduced from the DNA. The sample data list fewer than 250,000 clones, and around two fifths of these were observed just once. The ten largest clones capture about 2.4% of the sample.

The treatment or condition label corresponds to: oral pan-JAK inhibitor, 5-10 mg twice daily. Lesional scalp punch biopsies and peripheral blood were obtained from alopecia areata patients. After PBMCs were isolated by density centrifugation and stained for CD3, CD4 and CD8, a FACSAria was used to sort CD4+ and CD8+ T cells. This clonotype was obtained from a human donor with alopecia areata. Material: CD4+ T cells sorted from blood, obtained between weeks 36 and 40, from a patient treated with tofacitinib.

The CDR3 protein is CASSLVLAGGPEQFF. The sequenced DNA: TGTGCCAGCAGCTTAGTTCTAGCGGGAGGACCTGAGCAGTTCTTC. The sequence links TRBV7-9 to TRBJ2-1, and 11 bases in between align with TRBD2. The CDR3, cysteine through phenylalanine, is 15 amino acids long. Only CDR3 DNA remains: 45 bases, in frame from the first base. Clipping removes 1 base from V and 9 bases from J, with 5 as the unmatched junction base count. Sequences SEHNR (CDR1) and FQNEAQ (CDR2) are obtained from the germline V gene (reference sequence).